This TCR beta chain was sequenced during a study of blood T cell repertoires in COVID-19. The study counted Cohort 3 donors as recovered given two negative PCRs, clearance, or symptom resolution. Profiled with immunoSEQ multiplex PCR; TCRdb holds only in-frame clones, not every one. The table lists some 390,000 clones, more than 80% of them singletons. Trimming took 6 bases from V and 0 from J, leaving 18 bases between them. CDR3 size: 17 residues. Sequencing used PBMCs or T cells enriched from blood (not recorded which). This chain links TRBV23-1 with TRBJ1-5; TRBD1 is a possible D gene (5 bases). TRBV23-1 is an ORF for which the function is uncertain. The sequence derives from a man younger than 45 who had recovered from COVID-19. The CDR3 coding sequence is TGCGCCAGCAGCCTACCCCCGACAGAGTATAGCAATCAGCCCCAGCATTTT. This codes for CASSLPPTEYSNQPQHF.